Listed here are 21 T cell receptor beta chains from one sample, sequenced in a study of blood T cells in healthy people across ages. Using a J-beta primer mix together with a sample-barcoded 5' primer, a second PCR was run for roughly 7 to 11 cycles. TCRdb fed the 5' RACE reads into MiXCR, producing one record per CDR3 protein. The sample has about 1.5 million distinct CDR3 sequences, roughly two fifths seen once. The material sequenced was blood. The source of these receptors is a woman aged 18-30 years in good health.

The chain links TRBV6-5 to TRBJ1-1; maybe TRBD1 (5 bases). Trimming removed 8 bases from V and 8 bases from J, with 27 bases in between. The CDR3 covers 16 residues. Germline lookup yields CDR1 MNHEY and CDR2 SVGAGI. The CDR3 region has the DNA TGTGCCAGCGTTACCCCGGGACGGTGGTGGGAGTTAGAAGCTTTCTTT. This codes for CASVTPGRWWELEAFF.

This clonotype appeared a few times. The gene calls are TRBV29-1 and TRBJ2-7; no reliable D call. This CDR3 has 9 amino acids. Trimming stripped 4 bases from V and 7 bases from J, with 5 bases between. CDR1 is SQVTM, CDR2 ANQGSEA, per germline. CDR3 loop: CSVGWEQYF. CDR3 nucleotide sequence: TGCAGCGTTGGATGGGAGCAGTACTTC.

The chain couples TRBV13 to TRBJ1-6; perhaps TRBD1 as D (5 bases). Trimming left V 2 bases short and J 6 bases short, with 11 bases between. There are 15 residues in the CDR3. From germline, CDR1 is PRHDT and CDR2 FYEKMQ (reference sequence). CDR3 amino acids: CASSLTGQFNSPLHF. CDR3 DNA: TGTGCCAGCAGCTTAACAGGACAATTTAATTCACCCCTCCACTTT.

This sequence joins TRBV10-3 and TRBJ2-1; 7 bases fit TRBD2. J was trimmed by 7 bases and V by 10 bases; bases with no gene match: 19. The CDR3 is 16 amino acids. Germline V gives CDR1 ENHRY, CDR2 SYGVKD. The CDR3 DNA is TGTGCCACGCTGGATGTGGCGGGAGAAAAAAGGAATGAGCAGTTCTTC. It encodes CATLDVAGEKRNEQFF.

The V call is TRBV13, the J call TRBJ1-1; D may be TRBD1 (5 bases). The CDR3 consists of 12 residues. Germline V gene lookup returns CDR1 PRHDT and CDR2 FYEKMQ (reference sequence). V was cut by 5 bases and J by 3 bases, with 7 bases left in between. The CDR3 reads CASSLQDTEAFF. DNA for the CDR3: TGTGCCAGCAGCCTACAGGACACTGAAGCTTTCTTT.

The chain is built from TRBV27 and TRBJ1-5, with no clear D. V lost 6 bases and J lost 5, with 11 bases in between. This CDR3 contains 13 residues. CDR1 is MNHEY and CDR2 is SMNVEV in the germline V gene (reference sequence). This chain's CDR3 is CASSRVLYQPQHF. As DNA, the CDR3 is TGTGCCAGCAGCCGGGTGTTATATCAGCCCCAGCATTTT.

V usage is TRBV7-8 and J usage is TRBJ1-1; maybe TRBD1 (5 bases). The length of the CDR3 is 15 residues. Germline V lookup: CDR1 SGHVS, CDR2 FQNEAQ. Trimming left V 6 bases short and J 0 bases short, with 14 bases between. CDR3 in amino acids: CASSSPGGMNTEAFF. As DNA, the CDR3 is TGTGCCAGCAGTTCCCCGGGGGGGATGAACACTGAAGCTTTCTTT.

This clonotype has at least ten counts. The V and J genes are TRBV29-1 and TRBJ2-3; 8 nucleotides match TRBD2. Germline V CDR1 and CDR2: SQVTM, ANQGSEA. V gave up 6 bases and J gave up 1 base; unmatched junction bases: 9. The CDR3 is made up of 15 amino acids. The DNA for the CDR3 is TGCAGCGTCGCCCGCCCAGCGGGGGGCACAGATACGCAGTATTTT. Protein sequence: CSVARPAGGTDTQYF.

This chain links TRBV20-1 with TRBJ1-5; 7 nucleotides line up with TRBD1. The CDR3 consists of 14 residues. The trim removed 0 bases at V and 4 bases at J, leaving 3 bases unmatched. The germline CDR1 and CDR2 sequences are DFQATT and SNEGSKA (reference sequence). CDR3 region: CSARDCRGNQPQHF. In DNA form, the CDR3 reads TGCAGTGCTAGAGATTGCAGGGGGAATCAGCCCCAGCATTTT.

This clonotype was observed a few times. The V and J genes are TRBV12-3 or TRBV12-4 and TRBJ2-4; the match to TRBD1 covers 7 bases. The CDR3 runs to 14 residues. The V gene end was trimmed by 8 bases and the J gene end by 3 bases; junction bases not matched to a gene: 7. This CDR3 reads CASGHRDSKNIQYF. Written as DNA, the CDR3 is TGTGCCAGCGGACACCGGGACAGCAAAAACATTCAGTACTTC.

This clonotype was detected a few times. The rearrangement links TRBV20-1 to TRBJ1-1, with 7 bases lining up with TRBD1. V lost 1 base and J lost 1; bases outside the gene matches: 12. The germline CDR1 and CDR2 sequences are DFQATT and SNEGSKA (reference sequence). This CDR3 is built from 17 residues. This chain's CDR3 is CSARVLFTGEGNTEAFF. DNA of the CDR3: TGCAGTGCTAGAGTCCTCTTTACAGGGGAGGGGAACACTGAAGCTTTCTTT.

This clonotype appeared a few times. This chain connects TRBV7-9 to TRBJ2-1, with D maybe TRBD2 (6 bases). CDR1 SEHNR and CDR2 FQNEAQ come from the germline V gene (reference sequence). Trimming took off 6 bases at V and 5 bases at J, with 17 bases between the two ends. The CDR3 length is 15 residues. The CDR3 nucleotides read TGTGCCAGCAGGGCCGTGGGGACTCGTCACAATGAGCAGTTCTTC. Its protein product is CASRAVGTRHNEQFF.

Here the CDR3 reads CASRFTNYGYTF. Written as DNA, the CDR3 is TGTGCCAGCAGGTTCACTAACTATGGCTACACCTTC. This sequence joins TRBV12-3 or TRBV12-4 and TRBJ1-2, with D unresolved. The CDR3 runs 12 residues. The V gene lost 6 bases and the J gene lost 0 bases, with 5 bases spanning the gap.

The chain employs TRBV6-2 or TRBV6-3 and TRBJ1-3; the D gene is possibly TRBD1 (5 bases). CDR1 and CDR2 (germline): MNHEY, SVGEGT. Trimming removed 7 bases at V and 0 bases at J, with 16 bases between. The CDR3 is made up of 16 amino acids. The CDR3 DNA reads TGTGCCAGCACCCCTCGACAGCGCTACTCTGGAAACACCATATATTTT. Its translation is CASTPRQRYSGNTIYF.

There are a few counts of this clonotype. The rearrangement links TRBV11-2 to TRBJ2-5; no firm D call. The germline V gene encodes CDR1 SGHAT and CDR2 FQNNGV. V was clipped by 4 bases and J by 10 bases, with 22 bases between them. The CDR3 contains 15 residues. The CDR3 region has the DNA TGTGCCAGCAGCTCCCTTCTTGGGCCTCGGGTTGTCCAGTACTTC. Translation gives CASSSLLGPRVVQYF.

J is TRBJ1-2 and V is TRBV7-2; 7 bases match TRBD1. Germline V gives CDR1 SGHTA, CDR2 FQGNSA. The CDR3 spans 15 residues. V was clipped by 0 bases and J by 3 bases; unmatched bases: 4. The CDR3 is CASSLAGQSYYGYTF. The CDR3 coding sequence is TGTGCCAGCAGCTTAGCGGGACAGTCTTACTATGGCTACACCTTC.

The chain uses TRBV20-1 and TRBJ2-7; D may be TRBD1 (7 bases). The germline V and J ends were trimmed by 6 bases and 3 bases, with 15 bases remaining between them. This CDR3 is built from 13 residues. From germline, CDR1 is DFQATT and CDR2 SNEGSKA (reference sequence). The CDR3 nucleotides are TGCAGTGCCCCCGACAGGGAGGTCTACGAGCAGTACTTC. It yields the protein CSAPDREVYEQYF.

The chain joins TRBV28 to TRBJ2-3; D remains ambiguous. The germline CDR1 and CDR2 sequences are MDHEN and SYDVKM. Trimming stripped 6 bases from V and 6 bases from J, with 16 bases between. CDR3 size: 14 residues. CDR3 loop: CASSSTPNGDTQYF. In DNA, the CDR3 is TGTGCCAGCAGCTCCACCCCGAATGGGGATACGCAGTATTTT.

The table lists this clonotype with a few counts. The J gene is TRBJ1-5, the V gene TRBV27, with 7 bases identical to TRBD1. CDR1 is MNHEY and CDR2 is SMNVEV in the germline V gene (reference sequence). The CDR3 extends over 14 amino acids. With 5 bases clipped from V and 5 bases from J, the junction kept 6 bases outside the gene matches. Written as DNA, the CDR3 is TGTGCCAGCAGTCCCACAGGGGCCTATCAGCCCCAGCATTTT. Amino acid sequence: CASSPTGAYQPQHF.

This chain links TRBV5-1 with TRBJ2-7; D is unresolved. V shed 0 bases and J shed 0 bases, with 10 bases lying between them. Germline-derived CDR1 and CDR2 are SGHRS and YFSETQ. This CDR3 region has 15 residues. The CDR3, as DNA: TGCGCCAGCAGCTTGGGGGATTGGAGCTCCTACGAGCAGTACTTC. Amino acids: CASSLGDWSSYEQYF.

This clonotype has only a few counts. The chain's CDR3 is CASSLAGQGGTDTQYF. The CDR3 DNA reads as TGTGCCAGCAGCTTAGCGGGGCAAGGGGGAACAGATACGCAGTATTTT. The chain recombines TRBV7-2 with TRBJ2-3; D might be TRBD1 (6 bases). This CDR3 has 16 residues. V was shortened by 0 bases and J by 3 bases, with 13 bases between the two germline ends. Germline CDR1 and CDR2: SGHTA and FQGNSA.